The T cell receptor beta chain described here comes from a study of cytomegalovirus exposure and HLA in healthy donors. Both 60 Vbeta primers and 13 Jbeta primers went into the PCR. Only in-frame clones appear in the TCRdb table, and some are missing; sequencing was by immunoSEQ multiplex PCR. The table gives roughly 120,000 clones; the top ten clones make up under 3.5% of it. The V gene end was trimmed by 7 bases and the J gene end by 4 bases; junction bases not matched to a gene: 6. The CDR3 sequence is 15 residues long. Germline lookup yields CDR1 WNHNN and CDR2 SYGVQD (reference sequence). On this clone: Its cognate antigen is unknown.

Overall study results and limits: A list of 150 to 200 TCR beta chains associated with cytomegalovirus was given. In a later analysis, 17,000 or so TCR beta sequences were associated with HLA alleles at 0.05 false discovery rate. Generally TCR sequences proved uncommon, though certain public TCRs appeared in numerous donors. Earlier analysis yielded a pattern in which most TCR beta V segments were productive about 90% or about 30% of the time.

The receptor comes from a young man in good health and CMV-seronegative. Sequenced input: PBMCs. The chain combines TRBV10-1 with TRBJ2-3, with 12 positions matching TRBD2. The CDR3 bases are TGCGCCAGCACTGGACTAGCGGGAAGGGCAGATACGCAGTATTTT. Amino acid sequence: CASTGLAGRADTQYF.